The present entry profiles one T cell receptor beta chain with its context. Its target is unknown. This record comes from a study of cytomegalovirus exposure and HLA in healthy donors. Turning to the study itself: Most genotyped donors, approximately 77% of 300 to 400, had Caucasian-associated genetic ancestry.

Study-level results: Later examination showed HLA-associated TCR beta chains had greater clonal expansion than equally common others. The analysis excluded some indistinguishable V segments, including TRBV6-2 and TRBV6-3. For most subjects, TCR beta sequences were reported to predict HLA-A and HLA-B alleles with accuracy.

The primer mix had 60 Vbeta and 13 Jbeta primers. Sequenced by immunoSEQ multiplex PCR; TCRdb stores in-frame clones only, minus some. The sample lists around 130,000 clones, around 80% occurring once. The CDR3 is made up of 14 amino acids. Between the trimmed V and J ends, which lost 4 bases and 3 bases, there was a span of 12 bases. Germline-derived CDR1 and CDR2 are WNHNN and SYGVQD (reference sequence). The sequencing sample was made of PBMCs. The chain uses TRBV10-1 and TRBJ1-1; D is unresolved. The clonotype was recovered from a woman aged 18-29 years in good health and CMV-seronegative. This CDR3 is CASSVSGRDTEAFF. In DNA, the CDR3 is TGCGCCAGCAGTGTTTCCGGGAGGGACACTGAAGCTTTCTTT.